Reported below is one TCR beta chain. The antigen remains unidentified. This sample stems from a study of shared clonotypes between healthy human individuals. Regarding the study as a whole: Naive CD4 clonotypes were shared across a handful of donors at roughly 5%.

For every subset, genomic DNA was evenly distributed across several immunoSEQ plates. Method: immunoSEQ multiplex PCR; TCRdb's copy keeps in-frame clones and lacks some. The sample records about 2,500,000 clones, approximately 92% being singletons. The CDR3 totals 13 residues. Germline assignment: CDR1 GTSNPN and CDR2 SVGIG (reference sequence). Everyone who donated was a Caucasian adult who lived in Nashville, Tennessee. This chain joins TRBV30 and TRBJ2-5; no clear D gene. The J call could be wrong; TRBJ2-7 is a better fit for the DNA end. This sequence was found in a man aged 18 to 29 in good health. The sequenced material came from naive CD4+ T cells sorted from blood. Stated subset: CD45RA+ positively selected. CDR3 protein: CAWSILNPDEQYF. The CDR3 DNA is TGTGCCTGGAGTATCTTGAACCCAGACGAGCAGTACTTC.